This entry is about one T cell receptor beta chain. A junction boundary mismatches the germline segment, possibly from a read error. This CDR3 is built from 14 residues. The germline gives CDR1 MNHNY, CDR2 SVGAGI (reference sequence). As processed by the authors: Amplified reference gene primers provided the basis for estimating nucleated cell counts. Libraries were prepared by immunoSEQ multiplex PCR; TCRdb keeps only in-frame clonotypes and omits some of them. V, J and clone size are those of that table, while D and trimming were read from the DNA. The data hold a few hundred thousand clones, with approximately 87% observed a single time. This sample is drawn from a study of blood T cell repertoires in COVID-19. Study overall: Nucleic acid was either cDNA or gDNA, and it came from T cells, B-cell-depleted T cells, or PBMCs.

This clonotype was sampled from a man aged 55 to 70 with acute or convalescent COVID-19. V and J are TRBV6-6 and TRBJ2-2; the match to TRBD2 covers 9 bases. The sequenced sample consisted of peripheral blood. The CDR3 DNA reads TGTGCCACCAGTAGCGGGAGAGGGACCGGGGAGCTGTTTTTT. As protein: CATSSGRGTGELFF.